Many counts were recorded for the clone carrying this T cell receptor beta chain. What it recognizes is unknown. A marrow graft followed busulfan-fludarabine conditioning, with cyclophosphamide on days +3 and +4. The CDR3 is made up of 13 amino acids. Trimming shortened V by 4 bases and J by 3 bases, and 10 bases separated the two germline ends. Looked up from germline, CDR1 is MDHEN and CDR2 is SYDVKM. The source of the sample is a study of T cells after posttransplantation cyclophosphamide. Overall study findings and caveats: Tissue-infiltrating T cells from skin or gut overlapped little with blood T cells. TRB clonality was highly associated with recipient CMV seropositivity and reactivation. Donor CD8+ memory clones often dominated recipient blood repertoires at later times.

Assay used: immunoSEQ multiplex PCR; TCRdb lists only in-frame clones, some missing. The sample contains some 18,000 clones, none of them singletons. The rearrangement uses TRBV28 and TRBJ2-7, with D possibly matching TRBD1 (6 bases). This specimen consisted of PBMCs, obtained after allogeneic stem cell transplant with posttransplant cyclophosphamide. This sequence originates from a female patient younger than 45 who received an allogeneic stem cell transplant from a related donor, was CMV-positive, and had no GVHD. The graft donor may account for some of the T cells. The CDR3, as DNA: TGTGCCAGCAGTTCTTGGACAGTCTACGAGCAGTACTTC. It codes for CASSSWTVYEQYF.